What follows is one T cell receptor (beta chain) and its context. What it binds is unknown. These data belong to a study of cytomegalovirus exposure and HLA in healthy donors. Study summary: The study placed 70% to 85% of its roughly 410 genotyped donors in the Caucasian-associated ancestry cluster. Overall study results and limits: Indistinguishability led to the exclusion of some V segments, TRBV6-2 and TRBV6-3 included. An apparent linkage of common viral pathogens to several of the most significant clusters emerged in a later analysis. Associated with HLA alleles at 0.05 false discovery rate in a later analysis were 16,951 TCR beta sequences.

The PCR employed 60 Vbeta primers together with 13 Jbeta primers. Clones were sequenced by immunoSEQ multiplex PCR, and TCRdb holds only the in-frame ones, with some missing. Among around 76,000 clones, about two thirds were seen once, and the ten largest hold 9.7%. This CDR3 contains 17 residues. After removal of 6 bases from V and 4 bases from J, the junction contained 7 bases not matched to a gene. Germline loops: CDR1 MDHEN, CDR2 SYDVKM. The receptor comes from a woman in her 50s in good health and CMV-seropositive. The specimen sequenced was PBMCs. The chain joins TRBV28 to TRBJ2-6, with 12 bases matching TRBD1. The CDR3 protein is CASRSGQGASGANVLTF. CDR3 nucleotide sequence: TGTGCCAGCAGATCGGGACAGGGGGCGAGCGGGGCCAACGTCCTGACTTTC.